This T cell receptor (beta chain) appears in the sequencing data of a study of breast tumors, draining lymph nodes, adjacent tissues. Regarding the study as a whole: Tumors had less TCR diversity than lymph nodes, more than nontumor tissue.

Note on this clonotype: Its target is unknown.

Germline CDR1 KGHSH, CDR2 LQKENI. Trimming cost V 6 bases and J 3 bases, with 15 bases left between them. The CDR3 has 14 residues. From the multiplex PCR reads, TCRdb called clonotypes with MiXCR, one entry per CDR3 protein. This sample yields more than 10,000 distinct CDR3 sequences, of which about three quarters are seen a single time; around two fifths belongs to the top ten. Sequencing was done on a sample of tumor-adjacent breast tissue. This sequence was found in a female donor with breast cancer. Some clones in this sample may be carry-over from other donors' samples. The gene calls are TRBV18 and TRBJ2-7, with D perhaps TRBD1 or TRBD2 (5 bases each). The CDR3 loop is CASSPIATVYEQYF. As DNA, the CDR3 is TGTGCCAGCTCCCCAATAGCGACAGTCTACGAGCAGTACTTC.